This T cell receptor beta chain was observed in a study of T cells in localized non-small cell lung cancer. Study-level findings and limits: Detection in adjacent lung was observed for a median 57 of the top 100 tumor clones. Blood T cell density predicted longer survival; adjacent-lung clonality, shorter. Heterogeneity remains possible because sequencing was limited to only one tumor region. Uninvolved nearby lung showed the greatest T cell clonality, exceeding that found in tumor.

In the case of this clone: Its antigen is not known.

The CDR3 contains 14 residues. The V gene lost 6 bases and the J gene lost 2 bases, with 11 bases spanning the gap. Germline V gene data show CDR1 as MNHEY and CDR2 as SVGAGI. TCRdb's table, derived via immunoSEQ multiplex PCR, lists solely in-frame clones and lacks some. Among approximately 22,000 clones listed, 80% to 90% were seen once. The starting material was peripheral blood, obtained before any cancer treatment. J is TRBJ1-5 and V is TRBV6-5; D not certain. This TCR came from a male donor aged 60 or over with stage I squamous cell lung carcinoma. The CDR3: CASSPGRGNQPQHF. In nucleotides, the CDR3 is TGTGCCAGCAGCCCCGGACGGGGCAATCAGCCCCAGCATTTT.